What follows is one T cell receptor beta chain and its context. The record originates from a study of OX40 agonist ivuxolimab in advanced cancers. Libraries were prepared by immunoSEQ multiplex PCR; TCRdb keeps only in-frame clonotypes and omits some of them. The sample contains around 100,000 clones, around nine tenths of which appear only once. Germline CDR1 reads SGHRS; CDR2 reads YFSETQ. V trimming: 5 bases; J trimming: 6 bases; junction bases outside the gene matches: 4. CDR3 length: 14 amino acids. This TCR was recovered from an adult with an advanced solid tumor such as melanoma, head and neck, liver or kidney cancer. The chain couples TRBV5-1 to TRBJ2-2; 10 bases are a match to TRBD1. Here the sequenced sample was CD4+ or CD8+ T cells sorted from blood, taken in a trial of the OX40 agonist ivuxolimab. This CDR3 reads CASRRDRGAGELFF. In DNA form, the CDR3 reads TGCGCCAGCAGACGGGACAGGGGCGCCGGGGAGCTGTTTTTT.